This T cell receptor (beta chain) was recorded in a study of blood T cell repertoires in COVID-19. Germline CDR1 is MNHNS and CDR2 is SASEGT. Trimming removed 2 bases from V and 3 bases from J, with 9 bases in between. The CDR3 has 14 residues. The repertoire was sequenced with immunoSEQ multiplex PCR; TCRdb's copy has only in-frame clones and lacks some. This sample carries some 48,000 clones, about 78% of them seen once, and the ten largest clones take around 5.8%. Sequenced sample: PBMCs or T cells enriched from blood (not recorded which). This clonotype was obtained from a woman aged 50 to 65 with acute COVID-19. The J gene is TRBJ2-3, the V gene TRBV6-1; TRBD1 is a possible D gene (6 bases). CDR3 in amino acids: CASSERGITDTQYF. For the CDR3, the DNA is TGTGCCAGCAGTGAAAGGGGGATTACAGATACGCAGTATTTT.